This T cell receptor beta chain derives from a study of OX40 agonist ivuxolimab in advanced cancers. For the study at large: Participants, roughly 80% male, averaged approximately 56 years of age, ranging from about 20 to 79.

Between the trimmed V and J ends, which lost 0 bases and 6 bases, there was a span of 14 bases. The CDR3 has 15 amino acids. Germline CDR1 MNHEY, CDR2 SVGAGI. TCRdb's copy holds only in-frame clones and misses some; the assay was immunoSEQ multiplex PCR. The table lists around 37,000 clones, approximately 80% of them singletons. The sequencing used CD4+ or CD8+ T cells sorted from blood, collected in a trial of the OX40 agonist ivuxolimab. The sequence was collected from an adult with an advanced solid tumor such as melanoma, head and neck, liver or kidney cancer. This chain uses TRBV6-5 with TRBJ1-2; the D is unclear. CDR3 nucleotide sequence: TGTGCCAGCAGTTACTCGACGTCGGTACATCATGGCTACACCTTC. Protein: CASSYSTSVHHGYTF.